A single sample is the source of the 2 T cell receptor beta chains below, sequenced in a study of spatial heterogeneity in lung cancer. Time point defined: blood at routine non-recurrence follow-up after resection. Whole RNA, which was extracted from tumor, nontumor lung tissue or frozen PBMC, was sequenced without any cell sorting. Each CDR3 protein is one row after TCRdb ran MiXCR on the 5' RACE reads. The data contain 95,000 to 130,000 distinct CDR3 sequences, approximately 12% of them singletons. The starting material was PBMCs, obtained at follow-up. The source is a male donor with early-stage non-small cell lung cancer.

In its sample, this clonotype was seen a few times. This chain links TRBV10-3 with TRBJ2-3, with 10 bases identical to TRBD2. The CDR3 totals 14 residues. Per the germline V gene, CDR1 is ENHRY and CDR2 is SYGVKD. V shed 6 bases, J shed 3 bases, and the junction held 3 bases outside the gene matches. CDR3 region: CAISPTSGTDTQYF. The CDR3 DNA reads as TGTGCCATCAGCCCGACTAGCGGGACAGATACGCAGTATTTT.

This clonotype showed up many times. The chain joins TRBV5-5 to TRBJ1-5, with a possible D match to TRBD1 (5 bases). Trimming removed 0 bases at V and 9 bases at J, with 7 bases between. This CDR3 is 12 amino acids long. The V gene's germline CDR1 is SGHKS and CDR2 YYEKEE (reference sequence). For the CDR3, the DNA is TGTGCCAGCAGCTTGGTTAGGGGGCCCCAGCATTTT. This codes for CASSLVRGPQHF.